The entry below gives a single T cell receptor (beta chain) sequence along with its context. This sample is drawn from a study of technical replicates of blood from a handful of donors. TCRdb's copy holds only in-frame clones and misses some; the assay was immunoSEQ multiplex PCR. The sample contains about 93,000 clones, roughly 96% of which appear only once. The CDR3 runs to 15 residues. The germline V and J ends were trimmed by 1 base and 6 bases, with 14 bases remaining between them. Germline CDR1 reads SGHRS; CDR2 reads YFSETQ. The chain recombines TRBV5-1 with TRBJ2-1; maybe TRBD1 (6 bases). This sequence was found in a human donor in good health. The sample taken for sequencing was T cells isolated from PBMCs. CDR3 sequence: CASSLTGLVGNEQFF. The CDR3 DNA reads as TGCGCCAGCAGCTTGACAGGGTTGGTGGGCAATGAGCAGTTCTTC.